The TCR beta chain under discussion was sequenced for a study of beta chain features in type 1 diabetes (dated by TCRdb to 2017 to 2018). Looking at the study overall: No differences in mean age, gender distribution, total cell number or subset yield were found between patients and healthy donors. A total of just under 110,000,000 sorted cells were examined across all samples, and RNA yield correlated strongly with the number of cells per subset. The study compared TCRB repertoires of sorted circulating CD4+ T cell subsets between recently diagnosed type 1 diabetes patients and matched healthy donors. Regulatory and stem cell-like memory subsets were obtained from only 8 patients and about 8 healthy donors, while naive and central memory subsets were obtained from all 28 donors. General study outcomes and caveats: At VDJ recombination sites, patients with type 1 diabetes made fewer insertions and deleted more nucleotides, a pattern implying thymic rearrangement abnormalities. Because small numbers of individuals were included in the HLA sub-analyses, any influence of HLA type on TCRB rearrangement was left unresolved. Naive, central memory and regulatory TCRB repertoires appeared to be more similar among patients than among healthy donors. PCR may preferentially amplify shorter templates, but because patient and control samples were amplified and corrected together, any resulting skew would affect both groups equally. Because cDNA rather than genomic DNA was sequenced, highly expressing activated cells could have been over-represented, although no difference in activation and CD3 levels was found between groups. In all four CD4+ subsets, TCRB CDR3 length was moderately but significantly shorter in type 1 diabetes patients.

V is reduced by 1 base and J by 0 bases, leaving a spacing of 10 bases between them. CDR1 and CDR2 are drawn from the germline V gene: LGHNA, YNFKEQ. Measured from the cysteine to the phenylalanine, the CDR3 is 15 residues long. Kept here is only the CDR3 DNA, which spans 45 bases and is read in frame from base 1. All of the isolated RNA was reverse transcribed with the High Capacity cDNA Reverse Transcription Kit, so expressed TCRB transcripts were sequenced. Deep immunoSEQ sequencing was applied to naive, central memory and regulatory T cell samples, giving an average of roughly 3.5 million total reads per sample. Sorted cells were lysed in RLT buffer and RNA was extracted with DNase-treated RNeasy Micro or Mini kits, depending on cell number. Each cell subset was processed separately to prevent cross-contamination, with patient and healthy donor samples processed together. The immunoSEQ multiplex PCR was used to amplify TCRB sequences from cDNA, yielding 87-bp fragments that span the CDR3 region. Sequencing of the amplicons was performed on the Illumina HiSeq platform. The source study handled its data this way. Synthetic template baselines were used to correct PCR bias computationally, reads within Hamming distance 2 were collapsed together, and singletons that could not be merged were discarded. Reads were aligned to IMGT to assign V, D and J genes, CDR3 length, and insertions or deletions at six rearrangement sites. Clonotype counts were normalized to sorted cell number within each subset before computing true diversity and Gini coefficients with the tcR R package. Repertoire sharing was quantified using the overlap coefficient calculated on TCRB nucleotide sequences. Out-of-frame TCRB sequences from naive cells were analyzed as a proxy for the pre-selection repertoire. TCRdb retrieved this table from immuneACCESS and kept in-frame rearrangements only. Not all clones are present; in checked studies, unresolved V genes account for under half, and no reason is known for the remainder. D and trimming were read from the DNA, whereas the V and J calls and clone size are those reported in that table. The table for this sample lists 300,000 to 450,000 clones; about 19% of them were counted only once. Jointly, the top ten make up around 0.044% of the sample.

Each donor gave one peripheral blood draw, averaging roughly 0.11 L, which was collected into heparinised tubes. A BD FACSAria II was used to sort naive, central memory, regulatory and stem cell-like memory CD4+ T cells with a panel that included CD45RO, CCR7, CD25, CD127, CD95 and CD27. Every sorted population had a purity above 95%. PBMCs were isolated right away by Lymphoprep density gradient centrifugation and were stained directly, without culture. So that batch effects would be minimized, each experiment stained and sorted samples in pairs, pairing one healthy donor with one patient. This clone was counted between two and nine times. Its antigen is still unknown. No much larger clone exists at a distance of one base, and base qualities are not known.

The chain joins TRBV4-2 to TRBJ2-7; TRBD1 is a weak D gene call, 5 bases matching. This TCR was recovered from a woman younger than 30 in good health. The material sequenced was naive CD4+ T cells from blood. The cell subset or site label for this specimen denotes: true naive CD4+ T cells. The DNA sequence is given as TGTGCCAGCAGCCAAGGTCAGGGCTTCTCCTACGAGCAGTACTTC. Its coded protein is CASSQGQGFSYEQYF.